The TCR beta chain under discussion was sequenced for a study of blood T cell repertoires in COVID-19. This CDR3 comprises 14 residues. Trimming at V came to 8 bases and at J to 1 base, leaving 8 bases not matched to a gene. Germline V gene data show CDR1 as SNHLY and CDR2 as FYNNEI. Participants spanned ages about 18 to 100 years and resided in 20 to 25 US areas. Clones were read by immunoSEQ multiplex PCR, and TCRdb kept only the in-frame ones, dropping some. The table records around 180,000 clones, under 90% of them present only once. Sequenced input: PBMCs or T cells enriched from blood (not recorded which). This sequence joins TRBV2 and TRBJ2-7, with 7 bases identical to TRBD1. The source is a man aged 45 to 65 who had recovered from COVID-19. The CDR3 sequence is CASVRGQTSYEQYF. CDR3 in DNA: TGTGCCAGCGTAAGGGGGCAGACGTCCTACGAGCAGTACTTC.